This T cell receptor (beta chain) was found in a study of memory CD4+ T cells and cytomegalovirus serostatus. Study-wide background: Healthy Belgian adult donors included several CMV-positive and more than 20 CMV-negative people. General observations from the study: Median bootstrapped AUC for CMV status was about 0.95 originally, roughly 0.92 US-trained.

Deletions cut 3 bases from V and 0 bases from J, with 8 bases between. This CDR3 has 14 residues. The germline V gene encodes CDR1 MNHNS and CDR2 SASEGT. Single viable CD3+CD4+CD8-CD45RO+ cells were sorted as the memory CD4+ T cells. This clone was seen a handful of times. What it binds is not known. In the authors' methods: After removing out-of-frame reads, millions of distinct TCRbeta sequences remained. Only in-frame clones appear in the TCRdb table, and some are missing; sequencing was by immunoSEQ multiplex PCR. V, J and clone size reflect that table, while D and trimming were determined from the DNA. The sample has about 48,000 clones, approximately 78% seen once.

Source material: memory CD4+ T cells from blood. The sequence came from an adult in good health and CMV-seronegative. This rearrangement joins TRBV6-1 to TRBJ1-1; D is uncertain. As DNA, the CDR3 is TGTGCCAGCAGTGATTGGGCTATGAACACTGAAGCTTTCTTT. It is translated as CASSDWAMNTEAFF.